The 2 T cell receptor beta chains listed next were all sequenced from one sample in a study of identical twins. One entry per CDR3 protein, called by TCRdb with MiXCR from the 5' RACE reads. The sample comprises about 240,000 distinct CDR3 sequences, about 10% of which are singletons, and 10% rests with the top ten. The sample was memory T cells sorted from blood. The receptor set was obtained from a man in his fifties or sixties in good health.

There are many counts of this clonotype. DNA of the CDR3: TGCGCCAGCAGCCAATATAAGGGGGCCGACTCCTACGAGCAGTACTTC. Amino acids: CASSQYKGADSYEQYF. V is TRBV4-3 and J is TRBJ2-7; TRBD1 matches at 7 bases. With V trimmed by 2 bases and J by 0 bases, 7 bases remained unmatched. The length of the CDR3 is 16 residues. Germline CDR1 is LGHNA and CDR2 is YSLEER.

This clonotype was found many times. This chain joins TRBV29-1 and TRBJ2-3; the match to TRBD1 covers 7 bases. Germline-derived CDR1 and CDR2 are SQVTM and ANQGSEA. The J segment lost 1 base and the V segment lost 4 bases, leaving 5 bases of the junction unmatched. This CDR3 comprises 14 residues. This CDR3 is CSVGVGQGTDTQYF. CDR3 sequence (DNA): TGCAGCGTTGGTGTCGGACAGGGCACAGATACGCAGTATTTT.